This TCR beta chain was profiled in a study of cytomegalovirus exposure and HLA in healthy donors. Study at large: The study placed 80% to 90% of its 398 genotyped donors in the Caucasian-associated ancestry cluster.

The V gene lost 2 bases and the J gene lost 7 bases, with 11 bases spanning the gap. The CDR3 contains 14 residues. Germline CDR1 SNHLY, CDR2 FYNNEI. General study points: Reported performance of the classifier showed diagnosis of cytomegalovirus status with high specificity and sensitivity. About 87% or about 30% of the time was how often most TCR beta V segments were productive, according to an earlier analysis. Some V segments could not be told apart, so they were left out, TRBV6-2 and TRBV6-3 among them.

This clone came up once. The antigen is undetermined. The PCR was carried out with 60 Vbeta primers and 13 Jbeta primers. The repertoire was sequenced with immunoSEQ multiplex PCR; TCRdb's copy has only in-frame clones and lacks some. The sample holds 130,000 to 150,000 clones, roughly 80% seen once. The chain recombines TRBV2 with TRBJ1-4; D is undetermined. Sequenced input: PBMCs. This clonotype was obtained from a woman aged 50 to 60 in good health and CMV-seropositive. CDR3 in amino acids: CASSELPSSEKLFF. In nucleotides, the CDR3 is TGTGCCAGCAGTGAATTGCCGAGCTCTGAAAAACTGTTTTTT.